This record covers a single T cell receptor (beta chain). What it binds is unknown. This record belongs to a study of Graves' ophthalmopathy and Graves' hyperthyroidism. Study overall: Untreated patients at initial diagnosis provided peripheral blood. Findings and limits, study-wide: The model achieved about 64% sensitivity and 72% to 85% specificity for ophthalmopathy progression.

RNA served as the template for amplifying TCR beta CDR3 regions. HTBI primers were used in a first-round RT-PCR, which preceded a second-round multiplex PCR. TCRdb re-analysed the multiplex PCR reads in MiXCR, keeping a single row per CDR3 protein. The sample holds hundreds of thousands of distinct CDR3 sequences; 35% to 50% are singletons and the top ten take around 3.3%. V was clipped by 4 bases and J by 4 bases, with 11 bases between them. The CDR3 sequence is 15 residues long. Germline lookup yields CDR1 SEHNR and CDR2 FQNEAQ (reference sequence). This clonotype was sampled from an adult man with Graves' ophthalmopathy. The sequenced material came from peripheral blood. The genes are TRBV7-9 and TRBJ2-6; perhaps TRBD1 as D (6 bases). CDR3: CASSSPGTGANVLTF. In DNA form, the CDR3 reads TGTGCCAGCAGCTCCCCCGGGACAGGGGCCAACGTCCTGACTTTC.